This entry lists 32 T cell receptor beta chains sequenced from one sample in a study of Graves' ophthalmopathy and Graves' hyperthyroidism. Scientists amplified the TCR beta CDR3 regions from RNA transcripts. HTBI primers served in a first-round RT-PCR, which a second-round multiplex PCR followed. Using its own MiXCR run on the multiplex PCR reads, TCRdb lists one record per CDR3 protein. The sample has about 550,000 distinct CDR3 sequences, under 45% seen once; the top ten hold around 4.6%. Material for sequencing was peripheral blood or thyroid tissue (not recorded which). All receptors come from an adult man with Graves' hyperthyroidism.

The gene calls are TRBV7-3 and TRBJ2-7; 8 positions match TRBD1. The CDR3 length is 13 residues. From germline, CDR1 is SGHTA and CDR2 FQGTGA. After removal of 10 bases from V and 4 bases from J, the junction contained 9 bases not matched to a gene. CDR3: CATPSQGAYEQYF. CDR3 nucleotide sequence: TGTGCCACTCCCTCCCAGGGGGCTTACGAGCAGTACTTC.

This clonotype was recorded at least ten times. V usage is TRBV12-3 or TRBV12-4 and J usage is TRBJ2-2; TRBD2 agrees at 8 bases. The CDR3 runs to 16 residues. Trimming at V came to 2 bases and at J to 5 bases, leaving 7 bases not matched to a gene. DNA of the CDR3: TGTGCCAGCAGTTTATACCCTAGCGGGCCGACCGGGGAGCTGTTTTTT. It translates to CASSLYPSGPTGELFF.

The chain recombines TRBV20-1 with TRBJ2-7; 9 nucleotides agree with TRBD1. The CDR3 length is 14 residues. Trimming cost V 4 bases and J 4 bases; bases outside gene matches: 8. The germline V gene has CDR1 DFQATT and CDR2 SNEGSKA (reference sequence). CDR3 in amino acids: CSATRQGVGYEQYF. For the CDR3, the DNA is TGCAGTGCTACGAGACAGGGGGTAGGTTACGAGCAGTACTTC.

In its sample, this clonotype was seen many times. The chain joins TRBV19 to TRBJ1-5; D gene unclear. The V gene's germline CDR1 is LNHDA and CDR2 SQIVND (reference sequence). Trimming cost V 3 bases and J 4 bases, with 19 bases left between them. The CDR3 extends over 17 amino acids. The CDR3 DNA reads TGTGCCAGTAGTATTTTAATTGTCGTCCCGGCTAATCAGCCCCAGCATTTT. Translation gives CASSILIVVPANQPQHF.

This clonotype was observed at least ten times. The chain carries TRBV7-8 and TRBJ2-5; 8 positions match TRBD1. V lost 5 bases and J lost 7; bases outside the gene matches: 12. Germline CDR1 reads SGHVS; CDR2 reads FQNEAQ. This CDR3 is built from 15 residues. The CDR3 nucleotides are TGTGCCAGCAGCCGGGGTACAGGGGGTTTTGGGACCCAGTACTTC. Protein sequence: CASSRGTGGFGTQYF.

This clonotype has a count of ten or more. This chain links TRBV5-1 with TRBJ2-7; a weak D match, TRBD2 (7 bases). Germline V gene sequence: CDR1 SGHRS, CDR2 YFSETQ. The CDR3 is 16 residues long. Trimming left V 0 bases short and J 0 bases short, with 13 bases between. The chain's CDR3 is CASSLGGGRGSYEQYF. DNA for the CDR3: TGCGCCAGCAGCTTGGGGGGGGGGCGAGGCTCCTACGAGCAGTACTTC.

V is TRBV20-1 and J is TRBJ1-1; a weak D match, TRBD2 (5 bases). The J call may not be correct, given that the DNA end is closer to TRBJ2-1. This CDR3 spans 13 amino acids. The germline CDR1 and CDR2 sequences are DFQATT and SNEGSKA (reference sequence). The CDR3 loop is CSASGKSYNEQFF. The CDR3 coding sequence is TGCAGTGCTAGCGGGAAGTCCTACAATGAGCAGTTCTTC.

There are many counts of this clonotype. The V call is TRBV7-6, the J call TRBJ1-1; D may be TRBD1 (6 bases). V lost 2 bases and J 5 bases, leaving 12 bases between the germline ends. The germline V gene has CDR1 SGHVS and CDR2 FNYEAQ. This CDR3 region has 14 residues. The CDR3 DNA follows: TGTGCCAGCAGCTTATTGCCAGGGGAGACTGAAGCTTTCTTT. Translating it yields CASSLLPGETEAFF.

The chain joins TRBV7-2 to TRBJ2-7; 10 nucleotides line up with TRBD2. The J call may be in error: the DNA end matches TRBJ2-1 better. CDR1 and CDR2 from the germline V gene are SGHTA and FQGNSA. The CDR3 consists of 15 residues. The CDR3 DNA follows: TGTGCCAGCAGCTTAGGTAGCGGGGGGTCCTATGAGCAGTTCTTC. Residues: CASSLGSGGSYEQFF.

With respect to this clonotype: A much larger clone differs by one base, so this may be a read error. The chain recombines TRBV10-3 with TRBJ2-5; no clear D. The CDR3 sequence is 14 residues long. Per germline, CDR1 ENHRY and CDR2 SYGVKD. CDR3 nucleotide sequence: TGTGCCAGCAGTTTCGGAGAGGCTGCGAAGACCCAGTACTTC. This encodes CASSFGEAAKTQYF.

This sequence joins TRBV4-2 and TRBJ1-2; TRBD1 is a possible D gene (6 bases). CDR1 is LGHNA and CDR2 is YNFKEQ in the germline V gene. The CDR3 has 15 residues. V shed 5 bases and J shed 0 bases, with 13 bases lying between them. CDR3 coding DNA: TGTGCCAGCAGCAAGGGGGACCTAGCTAACTATGGCTACACCTTC. Its translation: CASSKGDLANYGYTF.

This clonotype was observed at least ten times. V and J are TRBV20-1 and TRBJ2-5; D may be TRBD1 or TRBD2 (5 bases each). V shed 6 bases and J shed 1 base, with 12 bases lying between them. The CDR3 length is 13 residues. Germline V gene lookup returns CDR1 DFQATT and CDR2 SNEGSKA (reference sequence). The DNA of the CDR3 is TGCAGTGCCAAGGGACGCCGCCAAGAGACCCAGTACTTC. Translating it yields CSAKGRRQETQYF.

The rearrangement links TRBV5-1 to TRBJ2-5, with 8 bases identical to TRBD1. There are 15 residues in the CDR3. Germline lookup yields CDR1 SGHRS and CDR2 YFSETQ. V shed 1 base and J 1 base; nucleotides not matched to a gene: 3. The CDR3 coding sequence is TGCGCCAGCAGCTTGACAGGGGGGCCCCAAGAGACCCAGTACTTC. It encodes CASSLTGGPQETQYF. Full variable domain (rest looked up from reference TRBV5-1 and TRBJ2-5): KAGVTQTPRYLIKTRGQQVTLSCSPISGHRSVSWYQQTPGQGLQFLFEYFSETQRNKGNFPGRFSGRQFSNSRSEMNVSTLELGDSALYLCASSLTGGPQETQYFGPGTRLLVL.

This clonotype came up once. This chain connects TRBV7-9 to TRBJ2-7; 8 positions agree with TRBD1. Germline assignment: CDR1 SEHNR and CDR2 FQNEAQ (reference sequence). The V segment lost 3 bases and the J segment 3 bases; nucleotides outside the gene matches: 7. The CDR3 consists of 15 residues. The chain's CDR3 is CASSFRDRRFYEQYF. The DNA of the CDR3 is TGTGCCAGCAGCTTCCGGGACAGGCGATTCTACGAGCAGTACTTC.

This clonotype appeared many times. This rearrangement joins TRBV12-3 or TRBV12-4 to TRBJ2-5; no definite D call. The CDR3 spans 13 residues. Deletions cut 8 bases from V and 4 bases from J, with 14 bases between. CDR3: CASLRSDGETQYF. CDR3 nucleotides: TGTGCCAGCCTGCGGTCCGACGGAGAGACCCAGTACTTC.

Comment on this clonotype: This likely comes from a read error, as the CDR3 has no conserved phenylalanine or tryptophan at its end. No DNA is shown, since the ends of the CDR3 on it are uncertain; the CDR3 is the one TCRdb lists. J is TRBJ2-1 and V is TRBV7-2; the table's D gene call, TRBD2, was not cross checked with the DNA. The CDR3 comprises 18 residues, both ends counted. Germline CDR1 SGHTA, CDR2 FQGNSA. This CDR3 reads CASSLAHGTSGARMSSSS.

The chain employs TRBV25-1 and TRBJ1-4; the match to TRBD1 covers 7 bases. The V and J ends lost 2 bases and 8 bases, in that order; junction bases with no gene match: 5. Germline-derived CDR1 and CDR2 are MGHDK and SYGVNS. The CDR3 is 14 residues long. For the CDR3, the DNA is TGTGCCAGCAGTGAAATTCGGGACAGCGAAAAACTGTTTTTT. This translates into CASSEIRDSEKLFF.

This clonotype appeared many times. V is TRBV29-1 and J is TRBJ2-7; tentatively, D is TRBD1 (5 bases). The V end lost 4 bases, the J end lost 0 bases, and 7 bases lay between the germline ends. Germline V gives CDR1 SQVTM, CDR2 ANQGSEA. The CDR3 loop spans 12 amino acids. The CDR3 here is CSVGRGSYEQYF. As DNA, the CDR3 is TGCAGCGTTGGAAGGGGCTCCTACGAGCAGTACTTC.

This clonotype occurred a few times. This may stem from a read error, because a much larger clone lies one nucleotide away. The V and J genes are TRBV6-1 and TRBJ1-2; D gene uncertain. This CDR3 contains 11 residues. The germline V gene has CDR1 MNHNS and CDR2 SASEGT. The CDR3 nucleotides are TGTGCCAGCATGAAGGACTATGGCTACGCCTTC. Translation: CASMKDYGYAF.

This clonotype was counted at least ten times. The chain uses TRBV9 and TRBJ2-7, with a tentative D call TRBD1 (6 bases). CDR1 SGDLS and CDR2 YYNGEE come from the germline V gene. Trimming took off 4 bases at V and 1 base at J, with 12 bases between the two ends. CDR3 length: 14 residues. The CDR3 is CASSSYTGSYEQYF. DNA of the CDR3: TGTGCCAGCAGCTCCTACACAGGGTCCTACGAGCAGTACTTC.

This clonotype has ten or more counts. This chain connects TRBV5-8 to TRBJ1-1, with D uncertain. The CDR3 is 14 amino acids. CDR1 and CDR2 from the germline V gene are SGHTS and YDEGEE. V was trimmed by 4 bases and J by 7 bases, leaving 17 bases between them. The CDR3, as DNA: TGTGCCAGCAGCCTTGGAGGAGGTAACCGTGAAGCTTTCTTT. It translates to CASSLGGGNREAFF.

This clonotype was seen many times. An end of the junction differs from the germline gene, which may be a read error. The V call is TRBV5-1, the J call TRBJ2-2; 7 bases map to TRBD1. This CDR3 spans 15 amino acids. Per germline, CDR1 SGHRS and CDR2 YFSETQ. CDR3 in DNA: TGTGCTAGCAGCTTAGGGACAGCTAACACCGGGGAGCTGTTTTTT. This encodes CASSLGTANTGELFF.

This clonotype appeared many times. The chain joins TRBV7-2 to TRBJ1-6, with TRBD1 matching over 7 bases. The CDR3 extends over 16 amino acids. J lost 5 bases, V lost 2 bases, and 6 bases had no gene match. Germline lookup yields CDR1 SGHTA and CDR2 FQGNSA. The CDR3 reads CASSLLAGGNNSPLHF. The DNA of the CDR3 is TGTGCCAGCAGCTTATTAGCAGGGGGTAATAATTCACCCCTCCACTTT. Complete variable domain (other parts from reference TRBV7-2 and TRBJ1-6): GAGVSQSPSNKVTEKGKDVELRCDPISGHTALYWYRQSLGQGLEFLIYFQGNSAPDKSGLPSDRFSAERTGGSVSTLTIQRTQQEDSAVYLCASSLLAGGNNSPLHFGNGTRLTVT.

Ten or more counts support this clonotype. This chain joins TRBV19 and TRBJ2-2, with D hard to call. The CDR3 covers 14 residues. The ends were cut back, 3 bases at V and 1 base at J, with 6 bases in the middle. The germline gives CDR1 LNHDA, CDR2 SQIVND (reference sequence). CDR3 sequence (DNA): TGTGCCAGTAGTATCACCGGGAACACCGGGGAGCTGTTTTTT. Amino acid sequence: CASSITGNTGELFF.

This clonotype came up many times. The rearrangement joins TRBV6-5 to TRBJ2-7; 7 bases fit TRBD2. The CDR3 extends over 14 amino acids. The J segment lost 0 bases and the V segment lost 10 bases, leaving 9 bases of the junction unmatched. From germline, CDR1 is MNHEY and CDR2 SVGAGI. CDR3 loop: CATTSDPTSYEQYF. CDR3 nucleotide sequence: TGTGCCACCACTAGCGATCCAACCTCCTACGAGCAGTACTTC.

About this clonotype: This sequence may be a read error, since a much larger clone differs from it by one base. DNA for the CDR3: TGCGCCAACGGCCAATTTGGGTTTCAGCCCCAGCATTTT. It translates to CANGQFGFQPQHF. This chain uses TRBV4-1 with TRBJ1-5, with D unresolved. CDR1 MGHRA and CDR2 YSYEKL come from the germline V gene. The CDR3 sequence is 13 residues long. Trimming left V 10 bases short and J 6 bases short, with 16 bases between.

This clonotype has a handful of counts. The V and J genes are TRBV15 and TRBJ2-7, with 9 bases fitting TRBD2. Germline values: CDR1 LNHNV, CDR2 YYDKDF (reference sequence). Trimming cost V 5 bases and J 0 bases; bases outside gene matches: 5. The CDR3 runs to 15 residues. CDR3 protein: CATSLTSGGSYEQYF. Written as DNA, the CDR3 is TGTGCCACCAGCCTGACTAGCGGCGGCTCCTACGAGCAGTACTTC.

This chain links TRBV20-1 with TRBJ2-7; TRBD2 matches 7 bases. The DNA end favors TRBJ2-1, so the J call may be wrong. Germline V gene sequence: CDR1 DFQATT, CDR2 SNEGSKA (reference sequence). The CDR3 sequence is 14 residues long. CDR3 residues: CSAPTGGQSDEQFF. Here the CDR3 DNA reads TGCAGTGCCCCTACGGGAGGACAATCCGATGAGCAGTTCTTC.

The genes are TRBV4-1 and TRBJ1-1, with TRBD1 identical over 8 bases. CDR3 length: 15 amino acids. V lost 0 bases to trimming and J lost 6 bases; unmatched junction nucleotides: 6. CDR1 MGHRA and CDR2 YSYEKL come from the germline V gene. CDR3 sequence (DNA): TGCGCCAGCAGCCAAGATCGTAGGACAGGGTCTGAAGCTTTCTTT. Translation: CASSQDRRTGSEAFF.

A remark on this clonotype: A clone one base away is much larger, so this may be a read error. V gene TRBV6-5 combines with J gene TRBJ1-6, with 10 bases aligning to TRBD1. Per germline, CDR1 MNHEY and CDR2 SVGAGI. The trim removed 11 bases at V and 8 bases at J, leaving 12 bases unmatched. CDR3 length: 15 residues. CDR3 loop: CAGKSDRGWDSPLHF. CDR3 DNA sequence: TGTGCCGGCAAATCGGACAGGGGGTGGGATTCACCCCTCCACTTT.

The table lists this clonotype with many counts. The chain employs TRBV7-2 and TRBJ2-7; TRBD2 matches 7 bases. The germline V gene encodes CDR1 SGHTA and CDR2 FQGNSA. Trimming removed 1 base from V and 0 bases from J; junction bases left unmatched: 3. CDR3 length equals 15 residues. The CDR3 protein is CASSLDSGFSYEQYF. In DNA form, the CDR3 reads TGTGCCAGCAGCTTAGATAGCGGGTTCTCCTACGAGCAGTACTTC.

The chain couples TRBV19 to TRBJ1-2, with 8 bases matching TRBD1. The CDR3 is made up of 16 amino acids. CDR1 and CDR2 from the germline V gene are LNHDA and SQIVND (reference sequence). The V gene end was trimmed by 2 bases and the J gene end by 6 bases; junction bases not matched to a gene: 11. The CDR3 DNA sequence: TGTGCCAGTAGTATAACCCGACCGGGACAGGAGAATGGCTACACCTTC. It encodes CASSITRPGQENGYTF. The full variable domain, in which reference TRBV19 and TRBJ1-2 provide the parts outside the CDR3, is DGGITQSPKYLFRKEGQNVTLSCEQNLNHDAMYWYRQDPGQGLRLIYYSQIVNDFQKGDIAEGYSVSREKKESFPLTVTSAQKNPTAFYLCASSITRPGQENGYTFGSGTRLTVV.